This T cell receptor (beta chain) came from a study of blood T cell repertoires in COVID-19. The protocol was immunoSEQ multiplex PCR, while the TCRdb copy is restricted to in-frame clones and leaves out a portion. In the table there are 75,000 to 100,000 clones, 65% to 85% of which are singletons. Trimming took 5 bases from V and 0 from J; bases not matched to a gene: 7. Germline CDR1 reads MNHNY; CDR2 reads SVGAGI (reference sequence). This CDR3 has 17 residues. This sequence joins TRBV6-6 and TRBJ1-3; 10 nucleotides line up with TRBD1. This TCR came from a woman older than 75 with acute or convalescent COVID-19. The sequenced material came from peripheral blood. This chain's CDR3 is CASSRGQGTSSGNTIYF. CDR3 DNA: TGTGCCAGCAGTCGGGGACAGGGGACGAGCTCTGGAAACACCATATATTTT.